A single sample is the source of the 10 T cell receptor beta chains below, sequenced in a study of shared clonotypes between healthy human individuals. TCRdb's table, derived via immunoSEQ multiplex PCR, lists solely in-frame clones and lacks some. There are approximately 1,000,000 clones in the sample; 75% to 80% occur only once, and more than 0.5% lies in the top ten. The sequenced sample consisted of memory CD4+ T cells from PBMCs. Regarding subset: CD45RA-negative fraction. These receptors were collected from a man younger than 35 in good health. Some clones in this sample may be carry-over from other donors' samples.

The chain links TRBV18 to TRBJ1-2; D not certain. The V end was cut by 6 bases, the J end by 2 bases, with 7 bases between. Germline CDR1 reads KGHSH; CDR2 reads LQKENI. There are 12 residues in the CDR3. The CDR3 DNA sequence: TGTGCCAGCTCCGACACGAACTATGGCTACACCTTC. It is translated as CASSDTNYGYTF.

This CDR3 is CASSGAEGAYEQYF. In DNA, the CDR3 is TGTGCCAGCAGTGGGGCGGAGGGAGCCTACGAGCAGTACTTC. The J gene is TRBJ2-7, the V gene TRBV6-1; a possible D gene is TRBD2 (6 bases). This CDR3 region has 14 residues. Trimming removed 4 bases from V and 2 bases from J, with 12 bases in between. Germline V gene sequence: CDR1 MNHNS, CDR2 SASEGT.

The chain couples TRBV28 to TRBJ1-3; D is uncertain. The V gene lost 8 bases and the J gene lost 2 bases, with 10 bases spanning the gap. The CDR3 sequence is 13 residues long. Germline values: CDR1 MDHEN, CDR2 SYDVKM. The CDR3 protein is CASGIWAGNTIYF. The CDR3 DNA sequence: TGTGCCAGCGGGATATGGGCTGGAAACACCATATATTTT.

The chain carries TRBV5-5 and TRBJ1-2; D might be TRBD1 (5 bases). Germline CDR1 is SGHKS and CDR2 is YYEKEE (reference sequence). V lost 4 bases to trimming and J lost 0 bases, with 13 bases between them. CDR3 length: 15 residues. CDR3 DNA: TGTGCCAGCAGCCCCGGAACAGGCCCTAACTATGGCTACACCTTC. It yields the protein CASSPGTGPNYGYTF. Looking up the rest from reference TRBV5-5 and TRBJ1-2 gives the full variable domain: DAGVTQSPTHLIKTRGQQVTLRCSPISGHKSVSWYQQVLGQGPQFIFQYYEKEERGRGNFPDRFSARQFPNYSSELNVNALLLGDSALYLCASSPGTGPNYGYTFGSGTRLTVV.

This clone occurred a few times. The chain recombines TRBV5-4 with TRBJ1-1; 9 bases match TRBD1. This CDR3 has 13 amino acids. V was clipped by 4 bases and J by 6 bases; unmatched bases: 4. Germline V gene sequence: CDR1 SGHNT, CDR2 YYREEE (reference sequence). Here the CDR3 DNA reads TGTGCCAGCAGCGTCCGACAGGGGGCTGAAGCTTTCTTT. Its protein is CASSVRQGAEAFF.

The genes are TRBV5-5 and TRBJ2-7; D may match TRBD1 or TRBD2 (6 bases each). Germline CDR1 is SGHKS and CDR2 is YYEKEE (reference sequence). The CDR3 length is 13 residues. V dropped 0 bases and J dropped 6 bases, with 10 bases sitting between them. CDR3 residues: CASSLVQGGEQYF. The DNA for the CDR3 is TGTGCCAGCAGCTTGGTACAGGGAGGCGAGCAGTACTTC.

The CDR3 spells CASSILSGLTDTQYF. The CDR3 DNA sequence: TGTGCCAGCAGCATACTTAGCGGACTCACAGATACGCAGTATTTT. The chain links TRBV7-2 to TRBJ2-3; maybe TRBD2 (6 bases). The CDR3 totals 15 residues. V was cut by 5 bases and J by 2 bases, with 14 bases left in between. In germline, CDR1 is SGHTA, CDR2 FQGNSA.

Comments on this clone: This clone may be a read error of a much larger clone one base away. The gene calls are TRBV27 and TRBJ2-2; perhaps TRBD1 as D (6 bases). CDR3 length: 16 residues. The V gene's germline CDR1 is MNHEY and CDR2 SMNVEV (reference sequence). The CDR3 DNA reads as TGTGCCAGCAGAGGTCTGGGACACCTGAACATCGGGGAGCTGTTTTTT. Translation: CASRGLGHLNIGELFF.

As for this clone: Within the sample, other DNA sequences also encode this same CDR3. The chain recombines TRBV15 with TRBJ2-1; D gene ambiguous. The CDR3 is 14 amino acids. V was pared by 1 base and J by 4 bases, with 8 bases between. Germline V gives CDR1 LNHNV, CDR2 YYDKDF (reference sequence). For the CDR3, the DNA is TGTGCCACCAGCAGAGGGGTCGGGTACAATGAGCAGTTCTTC. This sequence encodes CATSRGVGYNEQFF.

CDR3 in DNA: TGTGCCAGCAGTATCTCCGGGGACACGGGCGGGGGGACTGAAGCTTTCTTT. Protein sequence: CASSISGDTGGGTEAFF. The rearrangement uses TRBV27 and TRBJ1-1; D is perhaps TRBD1 (6 bases). V lost 5 bases to trimming and J lost 5 bases, with 24 bases between them. The CDR3 is 17 amino acids. Germline V gives CDR1 MNHEY, CDR2 SMNVEV (reference sequence).